These 25 T cell receptor beta chains were sequenced from one sample in a study of cytomegalovirus exposure and HLA in healthy donors. PCR involved 60 Vbeta and 13 Jbeta primers. Here immunoSEQ multiplex PCR was the method, and the copy in TCRdb shows in-frame clones only, minus some. Of 120,000 or so clones in the sample, about 10% are singletons; the top ten hold under 6%. The sequenced sample consisted of PBMCs. These receptors all come from a young woman in good health and CMV-seropositive.

Written as DNA, the CDR3 is TGTGCCAGCAGCTTACCAGGGTGGACGCAGTATTTT. It yields the protein CASSLPGWTQYF. This chain connects TRBV7-2 to TRBJ2-3; D is possibly TRBD1 (5 bases). The CDR3 covers 12 residues. Germline V gene sequence: CDR1 SGHTA, CDR2 FQGNSA. The V gene lost 2 bases and the J gene lost 9 bases, with 9 bases spanning the gap.

This clone was counted only a few times. At one end the junction does not follow the germline gene, possibly because of a read error. V and J are TRBV7-9 and TRBJ2-7; TRBD2 matches 7 bases. Germline loops: CDR1 SEHNR, CDR2 FQNEAQ (reference sequence). This CDR3 has 13 residues. This chain's CDR3 is CASSLSSGGRVGF. In DNA form, the CDR3 reads TGTGCCAGCAGCTTAAGTTCGGGGGGACGGGTTGGTTTC.

The chain combines TRBV9 with TRBJ1-1; tentatively, D is TRBD1 (5 bases). Trimming stripped 4 bases from V and 5 bases from J, with 21 bases between. The CDR3 covers 16 residues. The germline CDR1 and CDR2 sequences are SGDLS and YYNGEE. The CDR3, as DNA: TGTGCCAGCAGCCCAGGGCGTCAGGATTGGGTGACTGAAGCTTTCTTT. This translates into CASSPGRQDWVTEAFF.

This chain links TRBV2 with TRBJ2-7; D call uncertain. In germline, CDR1 is SNHLY, CDR2 FYNNEI. This CDR3 comprises 14 residues. Trimming pared 1 base from V and 1 base from J, leaving 8 bases between. CDR3 DNA: TGTGCCAGCAGTGAAGGAGGATTTTCCTACGAGCAGTACTTC. This encodes CASSEGGFSYEQYF.

The V gene is TRBV27, the J gene TRBJ2-7; D gene ambiguous. CDR1 is MNHEY and CDR2 is SMNVEV in the germline V gene (reference sequence). Trimming left V 0 bases short and J 6 bases short, with 15 bases between. The CDR3 consists of 15 residues. The CDR3 protein is CASSLSSSSFGEQYF. Here the CDR3 DNA reads TGTGCCAGCAGTTTATCGAGTTCATCCTTTGGCGAGCAGTACTTC.

The genes are TRBV9 and TRBJ2-7; D might be TRBD1 (6 bases). The CDR3 contains 15 residues. CDR1 and CDR2 (germline): SGDLS, YYNGEE. The germline V and J ends were trimmed by 3 bases and 3 bases, with 16 bases remaining between them. CDR3 coding DNA: TGTGCCAGCAGCGCGGGCCAGGGGACCCTCTACGAGCAGTACTTC. Translation gives CASSAGQGTLYEQYF.

This chain connects TRBV6-4 to TRBJ2-6; 10 bases are shared with TRBD1. The junction had 7 bases not matched to a gene; V was cut back by 3 bases and J by 8 bases. The length of the CDR3 is 16 residues. Germline V gene sequence: CDR1 MRHNA, CDR2 SNTAGT. CDR3 sequence reads: CASSESGQGRTNVLTF. The DNA for the CDR3 is TGTGCCAGCAGTGAGTCGGGACAGGGGAGAACCAACGTCCTGACTTTC.

This chain uses TRBV18 with TRBJ2-1, with 9 bases aligning to TRBD2. The CDR3 length is 14 residues. Per germline, CDR1 KGHSH and CDR2 LQKENI. The trim removed 4 bases at V and 2 bases at J, leaving 0 bases unmatched. The CDR3 DNA reads as TGTGCCAGCTCACTAGCGGGAGCCTACAATGAGCAGTTCTTC. This translates into CASSLAGAYNEQFF.

CDR3 amino acids: CASSLESQVLFF. CDR3 nucleotide sequence: TGTGCCAGCAGCTTGGAGTCACAGGTCCTGTTTTTT. The V gene is TRBV5-8, the J gene TRBJ1-4; D may be TRBD1 (5 bases). CDR3 length: 12 amino acids. Germline V gene lookup returns CDR1 SGHTS and CDR2 YDEGEE. V was cut by 0 bases and J by 14 bases, with 11 bases left in between.

The rearrangement uses TRBV2 and TRBJ2-7; D may be TRBD1 (6 bases). Trimming took 7 bases from V and 5 from J, leaving 18 bases between them. CDR3 length equals 14 residues. Germline CDR1 and CDR2: SNHLY and FYNNEI. The CDR3 bases are TGTGCCAGCAAGAGGGGGAGTATCGTCCACGAGCAGTACTTC. It translates to CASKRGSIVHEQYF.

V and J are TRBV11-3 and TRBJ2-3, with 9 bases matching TRBD2. The germline V gene has CDR1 SGHNT and CDR2 YENEEA. The CDR3 is 13 residues long. Germline trimming cut 8 bases from V and 7 bases from J; bases unmatched to any gene: 7. CDR3 sequence: CASLSGGTHTQYF. CDR3 nucleotide sequence: TGTGCCAGCTTGAGCGGGGGGACCCATACGCAGTATTTT. The variable domain in full, with the rest retrieved from reference TRBV11-3 and TRBJ2-3, is EAGVVQSPRYKIIEKKQPVAFWCNPISGHNTLYWYLQNLGQGPELLIRYENEEAVDDSQLPKDRFSAERLKGVDSTLKIQPAELGDSAVYLCASLSGGTHTQYFGPGTRLTVL.

In this sample, this clone turned up a few times. One end of the junction is discordant with germline, which a read error may explain. CDR3 residues: CRGREGNTEDFF. CDR3 nucleotides: TGCAGGGGGAGGGAGGGGAACACTGAAGATTTCTTT. This sequence joins TRBV29-1 and TRBJ1-1, with a tentative D call TRBD1 (5 bases). The germline V gene encodes CDR1 SQVTM and CDR2 ANQGSEA. The CDR3 has 12 residues.

V is TRBV6-5 and J is TRBJ1-4; D gene uncertain. The V gene lost 6 bases and the J gene lost 7 bases, with 15 bases spanning the gap. The CDR3 is 14 residues long. CDR1 is MNHEY and CDR2 is SVGAGI in the germline V gene. The CDR3 nucleotides read TGTGCCAGCAGAGATCAACACGAGGGTGAAAAACTGTTTTTT. This translates into CASRDQHEGEKLFF.

This clone turned up a few times. The chain couples TRBV28 to TRBJ1-5; the D gene is possibly TRBD1 (6 bases). Trimming removed 5 bases at V and 0 bases at J, with 14 bases between. CDR1 MDHEN and CDR2 SYDVKM come from the germline V gene. CDR3 length: 16 residues. The CDR3 nucleotides read TGTGCCAGCAGTGTCCTGGGGGCTATTAGCAATCAGCCCCAGCATTTT. It specifies CASSVLGAISNQPQHF.

Only a few counts were recorded for this clone. This sequence joins TRBV28 and TRBJ1-1; D might be TRBD1 (5 bases). The CDR3 spans 14 residues. Germline CDR1 is MDHEN and CDR2 is SYDVKM. V lost 7 bases and J 3 bases, leaving 15 bases between the germline ends. Here the CDR3 DNA reads TGTGCCAGCAAAGATCGAGGGGAGGACACTGAAGCTTTCTTT. This gives the protein CASKDRGEDTEAFF.

A few counts support this clone. This chain joins TRBV14 and TRBJ2-7; the D gene is possibly TRBD1 (6 bases). Germline V gene lookup returns CDR1 SGHDN and CDR2 FVKESK. This CDR3 comprises 14 residues. The V gene lost 5 bases and the J gene lost 6 bases, with 17 bases spanning the gap. CDR3: CASSNRVQSSEQYF. DNA for the CDR3: TGTGCCAGCAGCAACAGGGTACAGAGTAGCGAGCAGTACTTC.

V is TRBV15 and J is TRBJ2-1, with TRBD2 as a possible D gene (5 bases). This CDR3 is built from 13 residues. Germline V CDR1 and CDR2: LNHNV, YYDKDF (reference sequence). The ends were cut back, 1 base at V and 7 bases at J, with 8 bases in the middle. The CDR3 here is CATSRAGINEQFF. The CDR3 DNA reads TGTGCCACCAGCAGAGCGGGAATAAATGAGCAGTTCTTC. Complete variable domain (other parts from reference TRBV15 and TRBJ2-1): DAMVIQNPRYQVTQFGKPVTLSCSQTLNHNVMYWYQQKSSQAPKLLFHYYDKDFNNEADTPDNFQSRRPNTSFCFLDIRSPGLGDTAMYLCATSRAGINEQFFGPGTRLTVL.

This chain links TRBV4-1 with TRBJ2-1; maybe TRBD2 (5 bases). Germline lookup yields CDR1 MGHRA and CDR2 YSYEKL. The V end was cut by 0 bases, the J end by 2 bases, with 17 bases between. The CDR3 loop spans 18 amino acids. CDR3 sequence reads: CASSQDMVTRPTYNEQFF. The CDR3 DNA is TGCGCCAGCAGCCAAGATATGGTAACTAGGCCCACCTACAATGAGCAGTTCTTC.

The chain couples TRBV4-1 to TRBJ1-3; D perhaps matches TRBD1 (5 bases). The germline V gene has CDR1 MGHRA and CDR2 YSYEKL. The CDR3 is 17 residues long. Deletions cut 4 bases from V and 1 base from J, with 17 bases between. The CDR3 region is CASSPLGQGESGNTIYF. The CDR3 DNA reads as TGCGCCAGCAGCCCGCTAGGGCAGGGTGAATCTGGAAACACCATATATTTT.

This chain joins TRBV18 and TRBJ1-4; no clear D. The ends were cut back, 3 bases at V and 0 bases at J, with 11 bases in the middle. Germline-derived CDR1 and CDR2 are KGHSH and LQKENI. The CDR3 has 16 residues. The CDR3 reads CASSPTGKTTNEKLFF. DNA of the CDR3: TGTGCCAGCTCACCTACCGGGAAGACAACTAATGAAAAACTGTTTTTT.

Comments on this clone: Other DNA variants within this sample encode the same CDR3. This chain joins TRBV18 and TRBJ2-7; D is ambiguous. V was clipped by 3 bases and J by 5 bases, with 8 bases between them. The CDR3 covers 12 residues. Per germline, CDR1 KGHSH and CDR2 LQKENI. CDR3 amino acids: CASSPNRDEQYF. CDR3 DNA: TGTGCCAGCTCACCTAATCGGGACGAGCAGTACTTC.

The chain uses TRBV7-6 and TRBJ2-6; possible D gene TRBD1, 6 bases. V dropped 7 bases and J dropped 8 bases, with 18 bases sitting between them. The germline V gene encodes CDR1 SGHVS and CDR2 FNYEAQ. CDR3 length: 15 amino acids. CDR3 sequence reads: CASTFPRGVPNVLTF. CDR3 coding DNA: TGTGCCAGCACCTTCCCCAGGGGCGTACCCAACGTCCTGACTTTC.

V is TRBV18 and J is TRBJ2-7; TRBD2 aligns across 9 bases. The trim removed 6 bases at V and 3 bases at J, leaving 6 bases unmatched. The CDR3 is made up of 14 amino acids. The germline V gene encodes CDR1 KGHSH and CDR2 LQKENI. CDR3 DNA: TGTGCCAGCTCTTTAGCGGGAGATATCTACGAGCAGTACTTC. The encoded protein is CASSLAGDIYEQYF.

This clone was counted between two and nine times. The J gene is TRBJ1-1, the V gene TRBV5-5; the D is unclear. The CDR3 sequence is 15 residues long. Germline lookup yields CDR1 SGHKS and CDR2 YYEKEE (reference sequence). Trimming shortened V by 2 bases and J by 1 base, and 12 bases separated the two germline ends. DNA of the CDR3: TGTGCCAGCAGCTTAGCGGCTAGAGCGAACACTGAAGCTTTCTTT. Residues: CASSLAARANTEAFF.

This clone occurred a few times. The junction and the germline gene differ at one end; a read error may be behind it. V is TRBV7-7 and J is TRBJ2-1; TRBD2 matches 7 bases. CDR3 length equals 11 residues. Germline V gene data show CDR1 as SSHAT and CDR2 as FNYEAQ (reference sequence). The CDR3 region is CASSSGEGQFF. CDR3 DNA: TGTGCTAGCAGCTCGGGGGAGGGGCAGTTCTTC. Supplemented by reference TRBV7-7 and TRBJ2-1, the full variable domain reads GAGVSQSPRYKVTKRGQDVTLRCDPISSHATLYWYQQALGQGPEFLTYFNYEAQPDKSGLPSDRFSAERPEGSISTLTIQRTEQRDSAMYRCASSSGEGQFFGPGTRLTVL.